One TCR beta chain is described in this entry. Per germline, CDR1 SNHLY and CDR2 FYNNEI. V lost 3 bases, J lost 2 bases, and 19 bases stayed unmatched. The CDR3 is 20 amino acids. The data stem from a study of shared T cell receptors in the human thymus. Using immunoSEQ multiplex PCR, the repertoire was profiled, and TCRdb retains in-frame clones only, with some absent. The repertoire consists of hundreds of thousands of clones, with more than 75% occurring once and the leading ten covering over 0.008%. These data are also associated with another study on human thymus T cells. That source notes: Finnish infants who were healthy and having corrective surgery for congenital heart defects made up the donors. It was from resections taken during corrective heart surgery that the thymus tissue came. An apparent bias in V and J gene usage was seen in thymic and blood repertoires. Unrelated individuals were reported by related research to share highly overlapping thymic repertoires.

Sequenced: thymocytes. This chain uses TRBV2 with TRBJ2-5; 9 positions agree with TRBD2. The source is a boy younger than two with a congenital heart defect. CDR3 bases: TGTGCCAGCAGTGATTGGGGGCGCGGGAGGGGGGGATCTAGTCAAGAGACCCAGTACTTC. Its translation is CASSDWGRGRGGSSQETQYF.